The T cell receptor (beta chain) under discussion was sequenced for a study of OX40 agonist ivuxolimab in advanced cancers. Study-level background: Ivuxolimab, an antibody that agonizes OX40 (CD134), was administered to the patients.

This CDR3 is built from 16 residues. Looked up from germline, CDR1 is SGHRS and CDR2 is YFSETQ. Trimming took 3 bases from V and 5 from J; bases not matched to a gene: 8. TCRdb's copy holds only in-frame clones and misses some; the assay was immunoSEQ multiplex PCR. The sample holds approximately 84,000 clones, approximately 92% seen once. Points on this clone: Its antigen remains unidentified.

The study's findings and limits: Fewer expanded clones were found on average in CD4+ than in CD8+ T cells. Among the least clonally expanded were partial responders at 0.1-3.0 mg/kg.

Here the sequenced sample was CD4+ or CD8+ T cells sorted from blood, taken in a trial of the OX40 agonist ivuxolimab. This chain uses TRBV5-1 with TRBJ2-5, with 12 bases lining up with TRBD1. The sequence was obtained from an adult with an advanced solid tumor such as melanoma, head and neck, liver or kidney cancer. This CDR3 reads CASSWGQGASRETQYF. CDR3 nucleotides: TGCGCCAGCAGCTGGGGACAGGGGGCGAGCAGGGAGACCCAGTACTTC. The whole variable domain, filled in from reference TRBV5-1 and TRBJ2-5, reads KAGVTQTPRYLIKTRGQQVTLSCSPISGHRSVSWYQQTPGQGLQFLFEYFSETQRNKGNFPGRFSGRQFSNSRSEMNVSTLELGDSALYLCASSWGQGASRETQYFGPGTRLLVL.